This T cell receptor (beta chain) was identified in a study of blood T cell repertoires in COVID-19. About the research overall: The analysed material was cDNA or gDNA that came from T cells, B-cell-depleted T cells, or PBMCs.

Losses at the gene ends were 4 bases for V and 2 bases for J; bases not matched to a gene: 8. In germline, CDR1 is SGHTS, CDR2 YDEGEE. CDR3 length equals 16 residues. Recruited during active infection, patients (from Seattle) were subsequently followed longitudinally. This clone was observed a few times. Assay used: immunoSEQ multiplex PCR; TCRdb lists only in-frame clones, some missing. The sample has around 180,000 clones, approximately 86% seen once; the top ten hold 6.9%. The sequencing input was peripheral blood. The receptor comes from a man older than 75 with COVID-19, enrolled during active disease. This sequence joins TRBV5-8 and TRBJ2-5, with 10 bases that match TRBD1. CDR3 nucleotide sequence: TGTGCCAGCAGCCGCGGACAGGGGGGTTGGCAAGAGACCCAGTACTTC. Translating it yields CASSRGQGGWQETQYF.